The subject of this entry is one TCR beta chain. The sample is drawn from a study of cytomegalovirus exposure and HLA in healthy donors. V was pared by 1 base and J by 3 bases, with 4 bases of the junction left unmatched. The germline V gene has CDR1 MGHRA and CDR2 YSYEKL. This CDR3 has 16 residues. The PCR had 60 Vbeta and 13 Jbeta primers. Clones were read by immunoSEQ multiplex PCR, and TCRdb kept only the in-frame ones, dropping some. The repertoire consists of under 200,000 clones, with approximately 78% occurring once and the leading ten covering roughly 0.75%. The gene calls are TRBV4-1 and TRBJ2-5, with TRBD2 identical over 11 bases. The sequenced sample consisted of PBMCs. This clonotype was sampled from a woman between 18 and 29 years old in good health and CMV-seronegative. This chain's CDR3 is CASSQALTSGKETQYF. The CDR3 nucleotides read TGCGCCAGCAGCCAAGCATTGACTAGCGGGAAAGAGACCCAGTACTTC.